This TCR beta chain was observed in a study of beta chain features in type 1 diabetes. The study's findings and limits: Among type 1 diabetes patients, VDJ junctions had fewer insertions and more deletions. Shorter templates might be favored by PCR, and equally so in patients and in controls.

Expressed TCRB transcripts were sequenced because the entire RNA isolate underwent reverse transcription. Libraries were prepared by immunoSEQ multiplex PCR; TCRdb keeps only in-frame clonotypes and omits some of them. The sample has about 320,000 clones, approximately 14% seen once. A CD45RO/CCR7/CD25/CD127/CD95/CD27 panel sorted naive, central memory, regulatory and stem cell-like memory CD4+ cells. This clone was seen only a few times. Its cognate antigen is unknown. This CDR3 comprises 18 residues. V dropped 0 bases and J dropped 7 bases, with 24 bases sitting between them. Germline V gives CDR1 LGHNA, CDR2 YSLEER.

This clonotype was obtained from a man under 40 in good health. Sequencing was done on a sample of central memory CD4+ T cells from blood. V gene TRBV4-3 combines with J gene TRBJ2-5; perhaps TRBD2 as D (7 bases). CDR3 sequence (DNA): TGCGCCAGCAGCCAAGATGCTGGGGGGGCGAGGTCCGTGGGGACCCAGTACTTC. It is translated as CASSQDAGGARSVGTQYF.